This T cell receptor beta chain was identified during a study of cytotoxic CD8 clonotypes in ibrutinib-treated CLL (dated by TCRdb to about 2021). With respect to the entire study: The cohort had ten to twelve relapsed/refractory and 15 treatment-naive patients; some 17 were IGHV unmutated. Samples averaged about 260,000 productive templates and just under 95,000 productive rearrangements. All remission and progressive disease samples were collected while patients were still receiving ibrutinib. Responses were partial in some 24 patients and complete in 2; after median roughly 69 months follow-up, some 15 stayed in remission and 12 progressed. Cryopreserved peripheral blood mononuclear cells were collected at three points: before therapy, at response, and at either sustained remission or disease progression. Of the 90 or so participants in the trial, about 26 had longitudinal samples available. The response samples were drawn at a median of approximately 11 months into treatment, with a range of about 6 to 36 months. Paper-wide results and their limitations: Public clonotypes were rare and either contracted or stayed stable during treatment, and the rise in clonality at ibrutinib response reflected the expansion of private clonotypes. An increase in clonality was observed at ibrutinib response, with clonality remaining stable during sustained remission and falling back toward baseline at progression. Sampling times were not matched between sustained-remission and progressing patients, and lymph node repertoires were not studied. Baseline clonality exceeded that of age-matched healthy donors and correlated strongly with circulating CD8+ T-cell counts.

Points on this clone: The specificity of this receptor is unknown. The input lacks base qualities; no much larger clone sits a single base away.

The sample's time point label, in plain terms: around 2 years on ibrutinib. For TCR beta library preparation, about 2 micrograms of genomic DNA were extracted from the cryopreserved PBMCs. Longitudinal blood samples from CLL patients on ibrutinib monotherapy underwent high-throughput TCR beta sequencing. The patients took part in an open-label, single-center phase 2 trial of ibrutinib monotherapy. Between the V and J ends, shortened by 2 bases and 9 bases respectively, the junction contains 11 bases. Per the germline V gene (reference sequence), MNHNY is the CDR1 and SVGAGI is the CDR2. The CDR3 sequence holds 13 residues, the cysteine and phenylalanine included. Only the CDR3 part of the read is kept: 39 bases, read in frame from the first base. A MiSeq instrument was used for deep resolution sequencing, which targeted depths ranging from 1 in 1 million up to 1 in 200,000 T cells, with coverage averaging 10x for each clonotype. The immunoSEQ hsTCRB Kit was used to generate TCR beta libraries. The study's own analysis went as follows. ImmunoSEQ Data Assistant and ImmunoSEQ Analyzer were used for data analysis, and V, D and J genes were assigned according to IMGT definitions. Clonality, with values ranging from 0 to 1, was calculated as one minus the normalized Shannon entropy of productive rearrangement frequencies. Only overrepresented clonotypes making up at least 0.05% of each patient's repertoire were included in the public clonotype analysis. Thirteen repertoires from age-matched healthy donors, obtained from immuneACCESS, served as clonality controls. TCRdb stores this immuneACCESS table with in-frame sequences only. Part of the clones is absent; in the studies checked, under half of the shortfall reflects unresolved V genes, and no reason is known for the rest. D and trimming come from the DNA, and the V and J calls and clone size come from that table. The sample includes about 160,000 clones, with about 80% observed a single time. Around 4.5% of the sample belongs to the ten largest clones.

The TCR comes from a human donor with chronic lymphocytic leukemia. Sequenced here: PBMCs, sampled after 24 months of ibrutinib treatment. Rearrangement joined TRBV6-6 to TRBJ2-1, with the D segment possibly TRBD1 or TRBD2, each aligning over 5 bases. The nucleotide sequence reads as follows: TGTGCCAGCAGTTACGAGGTGAGGGGTGAGCAGTTCTTC. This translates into CASSYEVRGEQFF.